This T cell receptor beta chain stems from a study of radiotherapy plus CTLA-4 blockade in lung cancer. Whole-study context: Objective response was observed in more than 15% of patients, and disease control in approximately 33%. Overall study results and limits: Researchers report tumor-derived TCR clones expanding in blood after radiotherapy plus ipilimumab.

The CDR3 is made up of 15 amino acids. V shed 4 bases and J shed 2 bases, with 14 bases lying between them. Per germline, CDR1 LNHDA and CDR2 SQIVND (reference sequence). Sequencing used immunoSEQ multiplex PCR; TCRdb keeps in-frame clones, though not all of them. In the table there are 40,000 to 45,000 clones, more than 60% of which are singletons. In regard to this clone: Its antigen remains unidentified.

Ipilimumab CTLA-4 blockade and focal radiation were given to patients with chemo-refractory metastatic non-small-cell lung cancer. The clonotype was recovered from a human donor with non-small cell lung cancer who had stable disease on radiotherapy plus ipilimumab. The material was peripheral blood, obtained from a patient treated with radiotherapy plus ipilimumab. V gene TRBV19 combines with J gene TRBJ1-1, with D perhaps matching TRBD1 (6 bases). For the CDR3, the DNA is TGTGCCAGTAGTACCACGCCAGGGGCAAACACTGAAGCTTTCTTT. Translation: CASSTTPGANTEAFF. The variable domain in full, with the rest retrieved from reference TRBV19 and TRBJ1-1, is DGGITQSPKYLFRKEGQNVTLSCEQNLNHDAMYWYRQDPGQGLRLIYYSQIVNDFQKGDIAEGYSVSREKKESFPLTVTSAQKNPTAFYLCASSTTPGANTEAFFGQGTRLTVV.